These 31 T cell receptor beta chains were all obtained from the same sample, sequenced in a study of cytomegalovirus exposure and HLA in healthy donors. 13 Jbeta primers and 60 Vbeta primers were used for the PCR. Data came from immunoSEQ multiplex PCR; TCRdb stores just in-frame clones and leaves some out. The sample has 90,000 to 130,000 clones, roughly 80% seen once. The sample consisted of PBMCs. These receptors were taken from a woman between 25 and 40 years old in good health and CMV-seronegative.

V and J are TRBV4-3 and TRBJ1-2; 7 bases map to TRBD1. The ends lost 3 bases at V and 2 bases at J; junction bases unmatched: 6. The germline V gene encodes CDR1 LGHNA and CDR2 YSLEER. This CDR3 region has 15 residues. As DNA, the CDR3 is TGCGCCAGCAGCCAGGGTTGGGGACAGAACTATGGCTACACCTTC. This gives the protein CASSQGWGQNYGYTF.

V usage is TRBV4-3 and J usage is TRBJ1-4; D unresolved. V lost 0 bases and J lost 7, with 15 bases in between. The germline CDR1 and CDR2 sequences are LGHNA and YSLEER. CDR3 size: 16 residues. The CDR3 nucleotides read TGCGCCAGCAGCCAAGATGGGAGGCGGGGAAGTGAAAAACTGTTTTTT. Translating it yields CASSQDGRRGSEKLFF.

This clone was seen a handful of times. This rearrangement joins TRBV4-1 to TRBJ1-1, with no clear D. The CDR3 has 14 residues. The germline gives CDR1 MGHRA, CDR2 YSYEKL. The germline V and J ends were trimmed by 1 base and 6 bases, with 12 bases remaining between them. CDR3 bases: TGCGCCAGCAGCCAAGCCACGGGAACAGCTGAAGCTTTCTTT. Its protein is CASSQATGTAEAFF.

The CDR3 loop is CASGIMGSSNGYTF. The DNA for the CDR3 is TGTGCCAGCGGCATCATGGGCAGCTCTAATGGCTACACCTTC. V is TRBV27 and J is TRBJ1-2; D is unresolved. Trimming took 8 bases from V and 6 from J, leaving 19 bases between them. The CDR3 extends over 14 amino acids. CDR1 MNHEY and CDR2 SMNVEV come from the germline V gene (reference sequence).

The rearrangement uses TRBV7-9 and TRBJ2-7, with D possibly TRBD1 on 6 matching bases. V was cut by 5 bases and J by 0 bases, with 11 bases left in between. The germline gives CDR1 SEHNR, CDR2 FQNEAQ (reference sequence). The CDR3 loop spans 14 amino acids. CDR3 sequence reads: CASSTTGSSYEQYF. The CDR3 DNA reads TGTGCCAGCAGCACCACAGGGAGCTCCTACGAGCAGTACTTC. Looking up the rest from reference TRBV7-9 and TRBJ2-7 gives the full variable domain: DTGVSQNPRHKITKRGQNVTFRCDPISEHNRLYWYRQTLGQGPEFLTYFQNEAQLEKSRLLSDRFSAERPKGSFSTLEIQRTEQGDSAMYLCASSTTGSSYEQYFGPGTRLTVT.

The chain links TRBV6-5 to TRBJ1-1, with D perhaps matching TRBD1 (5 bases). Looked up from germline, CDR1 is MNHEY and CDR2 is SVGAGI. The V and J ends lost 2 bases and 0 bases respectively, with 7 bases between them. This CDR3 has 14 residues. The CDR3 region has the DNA TGTGCCAGCAGTTACGCAGGGATGAACACTGAAGCTTTCTTT. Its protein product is CASSYAGMNTEAFF.

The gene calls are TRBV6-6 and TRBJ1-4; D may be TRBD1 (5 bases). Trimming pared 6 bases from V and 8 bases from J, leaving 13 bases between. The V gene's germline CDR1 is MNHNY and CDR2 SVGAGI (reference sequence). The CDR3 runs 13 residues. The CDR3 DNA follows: TGTGCCAGCAGGGGGCGGGAGGGAGAAAAACTGTTTTTT. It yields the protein CASRGREGEKLFF.

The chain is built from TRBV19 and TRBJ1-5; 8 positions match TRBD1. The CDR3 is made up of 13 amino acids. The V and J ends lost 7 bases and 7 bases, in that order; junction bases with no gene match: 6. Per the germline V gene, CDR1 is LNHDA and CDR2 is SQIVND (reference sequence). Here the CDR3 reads CASTGGSGQPQHF. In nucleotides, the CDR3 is TGTGCCAGTACAGGGGGCTCAGGACAGCCCCAGCATTTT.

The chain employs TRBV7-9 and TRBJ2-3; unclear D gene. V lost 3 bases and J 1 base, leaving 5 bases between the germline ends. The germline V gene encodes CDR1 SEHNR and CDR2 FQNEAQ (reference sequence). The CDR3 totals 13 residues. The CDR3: CASSFQGTDTQYF. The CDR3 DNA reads TGTGCCAGCAGCTTCCAGGGCACAGATACGCAGTATTTT.

CDR3 DNA sequence: TGTGCCAGCAGCCCAAGGACAGGGGAGACCCAGTACTTC. It encodes CASSPRTGETQYF. The chain couples TRBV9 to TRBJ2-5, with 8 bases aligning to TRBD1. The J segment lost 5 bases and the V segment lost 4 bases, leaving 4 bases of the junction unmatched. The CDR3 has 13 amino acids. Germline CDR1 is SGDLS and CDR2 is YYNGEE.

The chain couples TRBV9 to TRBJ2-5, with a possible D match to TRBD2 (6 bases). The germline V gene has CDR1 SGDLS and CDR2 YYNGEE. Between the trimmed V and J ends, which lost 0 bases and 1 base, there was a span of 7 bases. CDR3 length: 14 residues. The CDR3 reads CASSVGRGQETQYF. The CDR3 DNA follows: TGTGCCAGCAGCGTAGGGCGGGGCCAAGAGACCCAGTACTTC.

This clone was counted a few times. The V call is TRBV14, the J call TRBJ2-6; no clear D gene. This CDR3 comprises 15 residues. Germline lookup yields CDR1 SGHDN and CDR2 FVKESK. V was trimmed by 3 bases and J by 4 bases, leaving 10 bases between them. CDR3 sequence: CASSHFPSGANVLTF. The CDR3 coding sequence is TGTGCCAGCAGCCATTTCCCTTCCGGGGCCAACGTCCTGACTTTC.

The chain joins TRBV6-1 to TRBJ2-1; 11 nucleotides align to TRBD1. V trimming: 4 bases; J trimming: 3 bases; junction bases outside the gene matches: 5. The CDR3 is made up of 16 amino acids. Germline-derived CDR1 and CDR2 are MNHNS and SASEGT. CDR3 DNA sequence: TGTGCCAGCAGTGGCGGGGGGACAGGGGGCTACAATGAGCAGTTCTTC. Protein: CASSGGGTGGYNEQFF.

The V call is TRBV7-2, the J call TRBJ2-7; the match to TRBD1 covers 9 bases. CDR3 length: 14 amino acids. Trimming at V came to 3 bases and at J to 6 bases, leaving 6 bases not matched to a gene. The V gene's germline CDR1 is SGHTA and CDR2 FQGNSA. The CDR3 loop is CASSFWTGVPEQYF. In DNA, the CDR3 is TGTGCCAGCAGCTTTTGGACAGGGGTTCCCGAGCAGTACTTC.

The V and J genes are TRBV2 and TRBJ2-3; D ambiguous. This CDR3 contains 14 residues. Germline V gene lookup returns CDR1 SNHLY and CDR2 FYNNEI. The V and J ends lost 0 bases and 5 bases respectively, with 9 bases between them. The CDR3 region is CASSEALGRDTQYF. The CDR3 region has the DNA TGTGCCAGCAGTGAAGCGCTAGGCCGAGATACGCAGTATTTT.

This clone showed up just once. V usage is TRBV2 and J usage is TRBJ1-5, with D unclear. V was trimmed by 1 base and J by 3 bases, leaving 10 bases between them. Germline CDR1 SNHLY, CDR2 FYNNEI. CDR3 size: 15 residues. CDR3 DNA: TGTGCCAGCAGTGAAGGCGGAGGACCCAATCAGCCCCAGCATTTT. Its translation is CASSEGGGPNQPQHF.

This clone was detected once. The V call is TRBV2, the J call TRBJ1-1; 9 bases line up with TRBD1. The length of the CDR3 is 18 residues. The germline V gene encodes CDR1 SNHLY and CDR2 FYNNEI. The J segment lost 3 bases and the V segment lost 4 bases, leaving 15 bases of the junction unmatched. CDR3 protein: CASSARHGQGLGDTEAFF. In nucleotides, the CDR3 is TGTGCCAGCAGTGCCCGCCACGGACAGGGGTTGGGGGACACTGAAGCTTTCTTT.

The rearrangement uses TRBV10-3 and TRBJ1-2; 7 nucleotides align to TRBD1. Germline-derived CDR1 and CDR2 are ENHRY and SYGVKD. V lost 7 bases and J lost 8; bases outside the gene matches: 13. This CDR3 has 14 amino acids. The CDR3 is CAINPGQRWRGYTF. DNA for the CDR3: TGTGCCATCAATCCGGGACAGAGATGGAGAGGCTACACCTTC.

The CDR3 bases are TGTGCCAGCTCACCTTCTCTAGCGGATCGGGAGACCCAGTACTTC. It is translated as CASSPSLADRETQYF. The chain links TRBV18 to TRBJ2-5; 7 bases line up with TRBD2. The CDR3 loop spans 15 amino acids. Germline CDR1 is KGHSH and CDR2 is LQKENI. V dropped 3 bases and J dropped 5; count of bases not matched to a gene: 9.

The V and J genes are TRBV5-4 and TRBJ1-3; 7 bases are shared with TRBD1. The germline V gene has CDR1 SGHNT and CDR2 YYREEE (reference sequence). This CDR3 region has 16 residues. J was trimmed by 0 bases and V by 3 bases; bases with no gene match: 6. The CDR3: CASSSQGVLSGNTIYF. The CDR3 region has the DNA TGTGCCAGCAGCTCGCAGGGGGTACTCTCTGGAAACACCATATATTTT.

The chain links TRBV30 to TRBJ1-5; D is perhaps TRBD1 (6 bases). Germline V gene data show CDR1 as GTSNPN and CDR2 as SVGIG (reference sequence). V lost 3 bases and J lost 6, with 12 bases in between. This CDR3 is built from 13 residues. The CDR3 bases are TGTGCCTGGAGGAACAGGGCCGGTCAGCCCCAGCATTTT. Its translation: CAWRNRAGQPQHF.

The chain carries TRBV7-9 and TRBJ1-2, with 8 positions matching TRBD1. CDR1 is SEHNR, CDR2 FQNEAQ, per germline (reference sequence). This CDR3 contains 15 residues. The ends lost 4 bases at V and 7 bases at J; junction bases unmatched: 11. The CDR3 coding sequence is TGTGCCAGCAGCTACGTAGGACAGGGCTCTCGTGGCTACACCTTC. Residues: CASSYVGQGSRGYTF.

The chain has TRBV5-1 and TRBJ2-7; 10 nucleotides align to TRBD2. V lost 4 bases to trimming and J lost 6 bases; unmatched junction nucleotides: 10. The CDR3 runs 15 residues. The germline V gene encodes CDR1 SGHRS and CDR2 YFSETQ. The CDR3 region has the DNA TGCGCCAGCAGCACCCGACTAGCGGGTTCGGGCGAGCAGTACTTC. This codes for CASSTRLAGSGEQYF.

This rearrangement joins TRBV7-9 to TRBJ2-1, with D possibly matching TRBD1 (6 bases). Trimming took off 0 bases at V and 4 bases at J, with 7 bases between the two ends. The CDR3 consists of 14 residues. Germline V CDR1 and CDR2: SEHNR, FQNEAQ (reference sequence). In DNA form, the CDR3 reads TGTGCCAGCAGCTTAGCCAGGGGATACAATGAGCAGTTCTTC. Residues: CASSLARGYNEQFF.

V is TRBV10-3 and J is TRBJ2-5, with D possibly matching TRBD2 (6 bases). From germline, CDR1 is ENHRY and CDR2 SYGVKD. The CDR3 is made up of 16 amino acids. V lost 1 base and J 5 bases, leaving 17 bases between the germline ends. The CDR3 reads CAISELGNSGEETQYF. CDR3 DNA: TGTGCCATCAGTGAGTTGGGCAATTCGGGAGAGGAGACCCAGTACTTC.

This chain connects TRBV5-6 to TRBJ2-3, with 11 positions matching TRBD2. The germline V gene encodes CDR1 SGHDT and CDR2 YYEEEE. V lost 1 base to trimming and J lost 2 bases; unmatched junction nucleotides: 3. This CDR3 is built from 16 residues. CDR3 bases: TGTGCCAGCAGCTTGCTAGCGGGGGGCTACACAGATACGCAGTATTTT. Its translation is CASSLLAGGYTDTQYF.

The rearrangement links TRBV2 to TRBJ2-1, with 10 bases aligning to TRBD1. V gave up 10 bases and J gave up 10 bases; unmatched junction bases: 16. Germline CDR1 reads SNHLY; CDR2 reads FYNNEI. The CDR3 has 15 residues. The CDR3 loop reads CATTPGQGGFGEQFF. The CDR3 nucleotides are TGTGCCACCACGCCAGGACAGGGGGGTTTTGGGGAGCAGTTCTTC. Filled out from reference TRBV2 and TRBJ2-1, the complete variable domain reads EPEVTQTPSHQVTQMGQEVILRCVPISNHLYFYWYRQILGQKVEFLVSFYNNEISEKSEIFDDQFSVERPDGSNFTLKIRSTKLEDSAMYFCATTPGQGGFGEQFFGPGTRLTVL.

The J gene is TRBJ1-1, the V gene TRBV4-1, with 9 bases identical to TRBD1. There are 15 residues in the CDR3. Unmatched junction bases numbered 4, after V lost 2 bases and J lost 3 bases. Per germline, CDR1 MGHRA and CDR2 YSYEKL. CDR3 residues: CASSQWTGADTEAFF. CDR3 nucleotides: TGCGCCAGCAGCCAATGGACAGGGGCCGACACTGAAGCTTTCTTT.

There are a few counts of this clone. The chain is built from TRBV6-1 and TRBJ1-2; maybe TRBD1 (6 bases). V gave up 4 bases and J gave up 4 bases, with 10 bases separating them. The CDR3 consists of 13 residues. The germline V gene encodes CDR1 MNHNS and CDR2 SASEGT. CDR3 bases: TGTGCCAGCAGTGTCTCAGGGGCCTATGGCTACACCTTC. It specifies CASSVSGAYGYTF.

As DNA, the CDR3 is TGTGCCAGCAGTTTACCGGGACAGGGGGCCGGTATGACCCAGTACTTC. Protein: CASSLPGQGAGMTQYF. The V call is TRBV6-5, the J call TRBJ2-5; 12 nucleotides agree with TRBD1. Germline V gene lookup returns CDR1 MNHEY and CDR2 SVGAGI. The CDR3 sequence is 16 residues long. V gave up 4 bases and J gave up 7 bases; unmatched junction bases: 10.

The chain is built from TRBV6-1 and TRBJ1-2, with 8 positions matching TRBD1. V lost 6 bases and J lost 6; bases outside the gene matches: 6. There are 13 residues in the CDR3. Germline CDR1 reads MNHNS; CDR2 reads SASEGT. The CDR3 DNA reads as TGTGCCAGCAGCGGGACAGGAAAAAATGGCTACACCTTC. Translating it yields CASSGTGKNGYTF.